This T cell receptor (beta chain) was recorded in a study of human CD8 memory T cell subsets. The phenotype assigned to stem-like memory CD8+ T cells (TSTEM) was CCR7+ PD-1- TIGIT-. Researchers made TCR beta libraries via UMI-labeled 5' RACE. TCRdb reprocessed the 5' RACE reads and stores each CDR3 protein as one record, lacking DNA. Recorded for this sample: several thousand distinct CDR3 sequences. The V gene's germline CDR1 is SGDLS and CDR2 YYNGEE. There are 14 residues in the CDR3. The clonotype was recovered from a human donor in good health. Sequencing input: CD8+ stem-like memory T cells (TSCM and TCM) sorted from PBMCs. This sample's subset: stem-like memory CD8 T cells (TSTEM), CCR7+ PD-1- TIGIT-. The genes are TRBV9 and TRBJ1-1. The CDR3: CASSVGIMNTEAFF.